This TCR beta chain was identified in a study of T cell repertoires in cytomegalovirus infection. The V and J ends lost 4 bases and 5 bases respectively, with 14 bases between them. This CDR3 region has 14 residues. CDR1 SEHNR and CDR2 FQNEAQ come from the germline V gene (reference sequence). This clonotype has just a few counts. One entry per CDR3 protein results from TCRdb running MiXCR on the reads. The sample has nearly 650,000 distinct CDR3 sequences, roughly 24% seen once. This sequence was found in a human donor in good health (CMV status not recorded). Some clones in this sample may be carry-over from other donors' samples. The chain joins TRBV7-9 to TRBJ2-5; the D gene is possibly TRBD1 (6 bases). The sample comprised CD8+ T cells from PBMCs. The CDR3 here is CASSSRTDKETQYF. The CDR3 DNA reads TGTGCCAGCAGCTCTAGGACAGACAAGGAGACCCAGTACTTC.